One sample yielded the 9 T cell receptor beta chains listed below, sequenced in a study of cytomegalovirus exposure and HLA in healthy donors. The PCR made use of 60 Vbeta and 13 Jbeta primers. The method was immunoSEQ multiplex PCR; TCRdb's version includes in-frame clones alone and lacks a portion of them. The table lists about 160,000 clones, approximately 84% of them singletons. The sample consisted of PBMCs. These receptors all stem from a male donor in good health and CMV-seropositive.

This clone was observed once. The chain employs TRBV27 and TRBJ2-7, with 10 bases aligning to TRBD2. Trimming removed 1 base from V and 0 bases from J; junction bases left unmatched: 9. This CDR3 is built from 18 residues. The germline V gene encodes CDR1 MNHEY and CDR2 SMNVEV (reference sequence). This CDR3 reads CASSLLPFGLAASYEQYF. Written as DNA, the CDR3 is TGTGCCAGCAGTTTATTGCCGTTCGGACTAGCGGCCTCCTACGAGCAGTACTTC.

This clone was seen just once. V usage is TRBV6-6 and J usage is TRBJ2-4, with TRBD2 as a possible D gene (6 bases). The CDR3 loop spans 14 amino acids. Between the trimmed V and J ends, which lost 6 bases and 3 bases, there was a span of 12 bases. From germline, CDR1 is MNHNY and CDR2 SVGAGI (reference sequence). The CDR3 here is CASSWTTLKNIQYF. CDR3 nucleotides: TGTGCCAGCAGCTGGACTACGCTCAAAAACATTCAGTACTTC.

The V gene is TRBV7-2, the J gene TRBJ1-3; 7 bases map to TRBD1. The CDR3 sequence is 15 residues long. The V and J ends lost 5 bases and 0 bases, in that order; junction bases with no gene match: 4. Germline V gives CDR1 SGHTA, CDR2 FQGNSA. CDR3 sequence: CASSGGQNSGNTIYF. The DNA of the CDR3 is TGTGCCAGCAGCGGGGGACAGAACTCTGGAAACACCATATATTTT.

The rearrangement uses TRBV19 and TRBJ1-1, with D maybe TRBD1 (6 bases). Trimming cost V 5 bases and J 0 bases, with 16 bases left between them. The V gene's germline CDR1 is LNHDA and CDR2 SQIVND (reference sequence). The CDR3 extends over 16 amino acids. The DNA of the CDR3 is TGTGCCAGTAGTGAGTACTGGACAGCCCTGAACACTGAAGCTTTCTTT. Residues: CASSEYWTALNTEAFF. Full variable domain (outside the CDR3, taken from reference TRBV19 and TRBJ1-1): DGGITQSPKYLFRKEGQNVTLSCEQNLNHDAMYWYRQDPGQGLRLIYYSQIVNDFQKGDIAEGYSVSREKKESFPLTVTSAQKNPTAFYLCASSEYWTALNTEAFFGQGTRLTVV.

The chain joins TRBV5-4 to TRBJ1-5; D gene unclear. Germline CDR1 is SGHNT and CDR2 is YYREEE (reference sequence). Trimming took 4 bases from V and 6 from J, leaving 11 bases between them. The CDR3 runs 13 residues. The CDR3 nucleotides are TGTGCCAGCAGCCCTGGTGCGGGTCAGCCCCAGCATTTT. This codes for CASSPGAGQPQHF.

This sequence joins TRBV7-9 and TRBJ2-7, with D uncertain. The CDR3 runs to 12 residues. With 5 bases removed from V and 3 bases from J, the gap between germline ends came to 8 bases. CDR1 and CDR2 from the germline V gene are SEHNR and FQNEAQ (reference sequence). The CDR3 DNA sequence: TGTGCCAGCAGCCCCCCAGGCTACGAGCAGTACTTC. This encodes CASSPPGYEQYF.

There are a few counts of this clone. The chain combines TRBV6-1 with TRBJ1-1; unclear D gene. The CDR3 runs 14 residues. Trimming took off 9 bases at V and 4 bases at J, with 18 bases between the two ends. Germline CDR1 reads MNHNS; CDR2 reads SASEGT. The CDR3: CASNYGGGGTEAFF. In nucleotides, the CDR3 is TGTGCCAGTAACTATGGAGGAGGAGGCACTGAAGCTTTCTTT.

The chain employs TRBV6-1 and TRBJ2-1, with D possibly TRBD2 on 5 matching bases. Germline lookup yields CDR1 MNHNS and CDR2 SASEGT. Trimming removed 7 bases from V and 3 bases from J, with 13 bases in between. This CDR3 spans 14 amino acids. CDR3: CASNREKFYNEQFF. CDR3 nucleotide sequence: TGTGCCAGCAATCGGGAAAAATTCTACAATGAGCAGTTCTTC.

This clone was counted a single time. This sequence joins TRBV6-5 and TRBJ1-5; D is unclear. The germline V and J ends were trimmed by 5 bases and 5 bases, with 7 bases remaining between them. Germline loops: CDR1 MNHEY, CDR2 SVGAGI. The CDR3 is 12 amino acids. The CDR3 reads CASSPGYQPQHF. As DNA, the CDR3 is TGTGCCAGCAGTCCGGGTTATCAGCCCCAGCATTTT.